This T cell receptor (beta chain) was sequenced in a study of cytomegalovirus exposure and HLA in healthy donors. Study as a whole: Unique TCR beta sequences numbering 95 million to 130 million came from 150 million to 200 million T cells in an earlier analysis. Around 85 million unique TCR sequences came from HLA-typed donors in an early release.

The length of the CDR3 is 17 residues. Trimming removed 3 bases from V and 4 bases from J; junction bases left unmatched: 11. The germline CDR1 and CDR2 sequences are SGHRS and YFSETQ. PCR employed 60 Vbeta and 13 Jbeta primers. Clones were sequenced by immunoSEQ multiplex PCR, and TCRdb holds only the in-frame ones, with some missing. Its clone listing holds roughly 60,000 clones. The clonotype comes from a woman under 30 in good health and CMV-seronegative. Sequencing used PBMCs. The V call is TRBV5-1, the J call TRBJ1-3; the match to TRBD1 covers 9 bases. The CDR3 protein is CASSSDPPGTGGNTIYF. DNA for the CDR3: TGCGCCAGCAGCTCAGACCCCCCCGGGACAGGGGGAAACACCATATATTTT.